The 29 T cell receptor beta chains presented below share a single source sample, sequenced in a study of control samples from healthy donors and cancer patients. Profiled with immunoSEQ multiplex PCR; TCRdb holds only in-frame clones, not every one. The table records around 51,000 clones, more than 70% of them present only once. The sequencing sample was made of PBMCs. The source is a man aged 50 to 59 with head and neck cancer.

Here the CDR3 reads CASSLSEVGRGGELFF. DNA of the CDR3: TGTGCCAGCAGCTTAAGTGAGGTGGGGCGCGGCGGGGAGCTGTTTTTT. V is TRBV7-9 and J is TRBJ2-2, with a possible D match to TRBD1 (5 bases). V lost 2 bases, J lost 7 bases, and 17 bases lay in between. Germline values: CDR1 SEHNR, CDR2 FQNEAQ (reference sequence). CDR3 length equals 16 residues.

In this sample, this clone turned up a few times. The chain recombines TRBV19 with TRBJ1-6; no definite D call. Trimming stripped 6 bases from V and 0 bases from J, with 12 bases between. The CDR3 is made up of 16 amino acids. The germline V gene encodes CDR1 LNHDA and CDR2 SQIVND (reference sequence). Written as DNA, the CDR3 is TGTGCCAGTAGCAAAGGACCAAGCTCCTATAATTCACCCCTCCACTTT. Amino acids: CASSKGPSSYNSPLHF.

The rearrangement uses TRBV27 and TRBJ2-5, with TRBD2 identical over 10 bases. The CDR3 is 15 amino acids. Germline values: CDR1 MNHEY, CDR2 SMNVEV (reference sequence). J was trimmed by 5 bases and V by 6 bases; bases with no gene match: 9. The CDR3 nucleotides read TGTGCCAGCAGAAGGAGCGGGAGGGTGTTTGAGACCCAGTACTTC. This sequence encodes CASRRSGRVFETQYF.

This rearrangement joins TRBV7-3 to TRBJ2-2; no clear D. V was cut by 5 bases and J by 6 bases, with 13 bases left in between. The CDR3 consists of 14 residues. The germline V gene has CDR1 SGHTA and CDR2 FQGTGA. CDR3 DNA: TGTGCCAGCAGCGAAAGACCCCCCCCCGGGGAGCTGTTTTTT. Translation gives CASSERPPPGELFF.

The chain couples TRBV4-2 to TRBJ2-5; 7 bases line up with TRBD1. The CDR3 contains 16 residues. V lost 1 base to trimming and J lost 1 base; unmatched junction nucleotides: 6. CDR1 and CDR2 (germline): LGHNA, YNFKEQ. The CDR3 protein is CASSQGLGQVQETQYF. The CDR3 DNA reads as TGTGCCAGCAGCCAAGGATTAGGACAGGTCCAAGAGACCCAGTACTTC.

V is TRBV9 and J is TRBJ2-6; the match to TRBD1 covers 10 bases. This CDR3 is built from 16 residues. Germline CDR1 SGDLS, CDR2 YYNGEE. Losses at the gene ends were 4 bases for V and 4 bases for J; bases not matched to a gene: 5. The CDR3 region has the DNA TGTGCCAGCAGCTGGGGGACAGGGGTCGGGGCCAACGTCCTGACTTTC. Translation gives CASSWGTGVGANVLTF. The variable domain in full, with the rest retrieved from reference TRBV9 and TRBJ2-6, is DSGVTQTPKHLITATGQRVTLRCSPRSGDLSVYWYQQSLDQGLQFLIQYYNGEERAKGNILERFSAQQFPDLHSELNLSSLELGDSALYFCASSWGTGVGANVLTFGAGSRLTVL.

The genes are TRBV7-2 and TRBJ2-1; D possibly corresponds to TRBD2 (6 bases). CDR1 and CDR2 (germline): SGHTA, FQGNSA. Trimming stripped 1 base from V and 8 bases from J, with 15 bases between. The CDR3 has 15 residues. For the CDR3, the DNA is TGTGCCAGCAGCTTAGTCGATAGCGGCGGGGATGAGCAGTTCTTC. Translation: CASSLVDSGGDEQFF.

The sample holds a few counts of this clone. The chain joins TRBV11-2 to TRBJ2-1, with D hard to call. There are 15 residues in the CDR3. Per germline, CDR1 SGHAT and CDR2 FQNNGV. V lost 1 base and J lost 9, with 16 bases in between. In DNA, the CDR3 is TGTGCCAGCAGCTTAGGGGGTTTTTGGGTCAGTGAGCAGTTCTTC. It codes for CASSLGGFWVSEQFF.

The chain is built from TRBV5-5 and TRBJ1-6; no clear D. V was trimmed by 0 bases and J by 4 bases, leaving 11 bases between them. Germline CDR1 and CDR2: SGHKS and YYEKEE (reference sequence). The CDR3 is made up of 16 amino acids. CDR3: CASSLVAAGYNSPLHF. CDR3 DNA: TGTGCCAGCAGCTTGGTTGCAGCGGGTTATAATTCACCCCTCCACTTT.

The rearrangement links TRBV6-1 to TRBJ1-6, with 8 bases identical to TRBD1. The length of the CDR3 is 13 residues. V trimming: 3 bases; J trimming: 14 bases; junction bases outside the gene matches: 6. CDR1 and CDR2 from the germline V gene are MNHNS and SASEGT. This chain's CDR3 is CASSDNRGETLHF. The CDR3 nucleotides read TGTGCCAGCAGTGACAACAGGGGGGAAACCCTCCACTTT.

This chain connects TRBV5-4 to TRBJ1-2; D perhaps matches TRBD1 (5 bases). Germline CDR1 SGHNT, CDR2 YYREEE (reference sequence). Trimming removed 4 bases at V and 1 base at J, with 17 bases between. The CDR3 has 16 amino acids. CDR3 nucleotide sequence: TGTGCCAGCAGCCCGGGGGGGTCACTCCGTAACTATGGCTACACCTTC. The encoded protein is CASSPGGSLRNYGYTF.

The V gene is TRBV9, the J gene TRBJ2-3, with D perhaps matching TRBD2 (6 bases). This CDR3 comprises 15 residues. Trimming shortened V by 3 bases and J by 4 bases, and 15 bases separated the two germline ends. CDR1 and CDR2 (germline): SGDLS, YYNGEE. CDR3 protein: CASSESSWGADTQYF. In DNA, the CDR3 is TGTGCCAGCAGCGAATCTTCATGGGGGGCAGATACGCAGTATTTT.

J is TRBJ2-1 and V is TRBV18; 11 positions match TRBD1. Germline values: CDR1 KGHSH, CDR2 LQKENI. V dropped 3 bases and J dropped 7; count of bases not matched to a gene: 14. This CDR3 region has 18 residues. The chain's CDR3 is CASSPPGRGQGGLNEQFF. In DNA, the CDR3 is TGTGCCAGCTCACCTCCTGGCCGGGGACAGGGGGGCTTAAATGAGCAGTTCTTC.

The gene calls are TRBV7-8 and TRBJ1-2; D gene ambiguous. The germline V and J ends were trimmed by 5 bases and 3 bases, with 10 bases remaining between them. CDR1 is SGHVS, CDR2 FQNEAQ, per germline. The CDR3 sequence is 13 residues long. This CDR3 reads CASSPEADYGYTF. CDR3 sequence (DNA): TGTGCCAGCAGCCCCGAGGCGGACTATGGCTACACCTTC.

This clone showed up just a few times. The chain employs TRBV7-8 and TRBJ1-5, with D possibly matching TRBD1 (5 bases). CDR1 is SGHVS, CDR2 FQNEAQ, per germline. The V gene lost 5 bases and the J gene lost 0 bases, with 11 bases spanning the gap. CDR3 length equals 15 residues. The CDR3 DNA reads as TGTGCCAGCAGCCAAGACAGCTATAGCAATCAGCCCCAGCATTTT. Amino acids: CASSQDSYSNQPQHF.

The V call is TRBV27, the J call TRBJ2-1, with TRBD2 matching over 12 bases. The CDR3 covers 14 residues. The V and J ends lost 6 bases and 8 bases, in that order; junction bases with no gene match: 5. Germline V gene data show CDR1 as MNHEY and CDR2 as SMNVEV (reference sequence). CDR3 sequence: CASRGTSGLDEQFF. DNA of the CDR3: TGTGCCAGCAGGGGGACTAGCGGGTTGGATGAGCAGTTCTTC.

This chain connects TRBV19 to TRBJ1-5; 8 bases agree with TRBD1. The CDR3 has 15 residues. Germline V CDR1 and CDR2: LNHDA, SQIVND (reference sequence). V was clipped by 3 bases and J by 1 base; unmatched bases: 2. The CDR3 DNA is TGTGCCAGTAGTATGAGACAGGGGAGCAATCAGCCCCAGCATTTT. This translates into CASSMRQGSNQPQHF.

This rearrangement joins TRBV5-1 to TRBJ2-1, with 8 bases identical to TRBD2. V lost 0 bases, J lost 3 bases, and 5 bases stayed unmatched. The CDR3 has 16 amino acids. Germline CDR1 SGHRS, CDR2 YFSETQ. CDR3: CASSLGDSGDYNEQFF. CDR3 DNA: TGCGCCAGCAGCTTGGGGGATAGCGGGGACTACAATGAGCAGTTCTTC.

The chain joins TRBV7-9 to TRBJ2-1, with 10 bases lining up with TRBD2. The V gene's germline CDR1 is SEHNR and CDR2 FQNEAQ (reference sequence). Unmatched junction bases numbered 16, after V lost 9 bases and J lost 8 bases. The CDR3 contains 16 residues. In DNA, the CDR3 is TGTGCCAGTAAGCGGCAAGGACTAGCGGACGGAGATGAGCAGTTCTTC. Protein sequence: CASKRQGLADGDEQFF.

This chain uses TRBV5-1 with TRBJ2-2; D is undetermined. The V gene's germline CDR1 is SGHRS and CDR2 YFSETQ. The CDR3 is made up of 15 amino acids. The V gene lost 0 bases and the J gene lost 1 base, with 7 bases spanning the gap. The CDR3 here is CASSLDGLNTGELFF. The CDR3 coding sequence is TGCGCCAGCAGCTTGGATGGATTGAACACCGGGGAGCTGTTTTTT.

The chain uses TRBV6-1 and TRBJ1-2; a weak D match, TRBD1 (5 bases). The CDR3 is 13 residues long. From germline, CDR1 is MNHNS and CDR2 SASEGT. V lost 1 base and J 4 bases, leaving 7 bases between the germline ends. Here the CDR3 DNA reads TGTGCCAGCAGTGAAGGGGGGGGCTATGGCTACACCTTC. This gives the protein CASSEGGGYGYTF.

This chain uses TRBV2 with TRBJ2-2; no clear D gene. The V gene's germline CDR1 is SNHLY and CDR2 FYNNEI. Trimming removed 5 bases from V and 5 bases from J, with 6 bases in between. The CDR3 has 12 residues. The CDR3 DNA reads TGTGCCAGCAGTTTAGAGACCGGGGAGCTGTTTTTT. Its translation is CASSLETGELFF. The variable domain in full, with the rest retrieved from reference TRBV2 and TRBJ2-2, is EPEVTQTPSHQVTQMGQEVILRCVPISNHLYFYWYRQILGQKVEFLVSFYNNEISEKSEIFDDQFSVERPDGSNFTLKIRSTKLEDSAMYFCASSLETGELFFGEGSRLTVL.

About this clone: One junction end disagrees with the germline gene, perhaps due to a read error. CDR3 in amino acids: CASSPRPF. The CDR3 DNA reads TGTGCCAGCAGCCCGCGACCTTTC. V gene TRBV5-6 combines with J gene TRBJ1-2; no reliable D call. Germline V gives CDR1 SGHDT, CDR2 YYEEEE. This CDR3 spans 8 amino acids.

This sequence joins TRBV28 and TRBJ2-3, with D perhaps TRBD1 or TRBD2 (5 bases each). The CDR3 length is 15 residues. Germline values: CDR1 MDHEN, CDR2 SYDVKM. V was clipped by 2 bases and J by 1 base, with 10 bases between them. This CDR3 reads CASSLGGSGTDTQYF. The DNA of the CDR3 is TGTGCCAGCAGTTTAGGGGGAAGTGGCACAGATACGCAGTATTTT.

J is TRBJ2-2 and V is TRBV18, with 9 bases identical to TRBD2. Trimming cost V 2 bases and J 0 bases; bases outside gene matches: 7. The CDR3 contains 18 residues. Germline CDR1 is KGHSH and CDR2 is LQKENI. The CDR3 is CASSPNLSGGPNTGELFF. DNA for the CDR3: TGTGCCAGCTCACCAAATCTGAGCGGGGGGCCGAACACCGGGGAGCTGTTTTTT. Using reference TRBV18 and TRBJ2-2 for the parts outside the CDR3, the full variable domain is NAGVMQNPRHLVRRRGQEARLRCSPMKGHSHVYWYRQLPEEGLKFMVYLQKENIIDESGMPKERFSAEFPKEGPSILRIQQVVRGDSAAYFCASSPNLSGGPNTGELFFGEGSRLTVL.

The chain carries TRBV5-1 and TRBJ1-6; 8 nucleotides align to TRBD1. The germline CDR1 and CDR2 sequences are SGHRS and YFSETQ. CDR3 size: 17 residues. V dropped 0 bases and J dropped 6; count of bases not matched to a gene: 8. The CDR3 DNA is TGCGCCAGCAGCTTGGCCGCGCAGGGGGCGGGTAATTCACCCCTCCACTTT. Protein: CASSLAAQGAGNSPLHF. The full variable domain, rest sourced from reference TRBV5-1 and TRBJ1-6, is KAGVTQTPRYLIKTRGQQVTLSCSPISGHRSVSWYQQTPGQGLQFLFEYFSETQRNKGNFPGRFSGRQFSNSRSEMNVSTLELGDSALYLCASSLAAQGAGNSPLHFGNGTRLTVT.

The chain employs TRBV24-1 and TRBJ2-1, with a possible D match to TRBD1 (6 bases). Germline-derived CDR1 and CDR2 are KGHDR and SFDVKD. Trimming took off 3 bases at V and 10 bases at J, with 15 bases between the two ends. This CDR3 contains 14 residues. CDR3 DNA sequence: TGTGCCACCAGTGATACCGTACAGGGCTCCGAGCAGTTCTTC. It translates to CATSDTVQGSEQFF.

The chain's CDR3 is CASSETGPYNSPLHF. The CDR3 region has the DNA TGTGCCAGCAGTGAGACAGGGCCCTATAATTCACCCCTCCACTTT. The chain has TRBV2 and TRBJ1-6; TRBD1 agrees at 7 bases. This CDR3 is built from 15 residues. Germline assignment: CDR1 SNHLY and CDR2 FYNNEI. Losses at the gene ends were 3 bases for V and 2 bases for J; bases not matched to a gene: 1.

The genes are TRBV4-2 and TRBJ2-7, with D possibly being TRBD1 (5 bases). Germline assignment: CDR1 LGHNA and CDR2 YNFKEQ. The CDR3 covers 16 residues. The V and J ends lost 4 bases and 0 bases respectively, with 16 bases between them. The CDR3 loop reads CASSPGAGISSYEQYF. The DNA for the CDR3 is TGTGCCAGCAGCCCCGGCGCAGGGATCAGCTCCTACGAGCAGTACTTC.